The 10 T cell receptor beta chains below all came from one sample that was sequenced in a study of OX40 agonist ivuxolimab in advanced cancers. The protocol was immunoSEQ multiplex PCR, while the TCRdb copy is restricted to in-frame clones and leaves out a portion. The sample contains around 59,000 clones, approximately 90% of which appear only once. The specimen comprised CD4+ or CD8+ T cells sorted from blood, sampled in a trial of the OX40 agonist ivuxolimab. The receptors originated from an adult with an advanced solid tumor such as melanoma, head and neck, liver or kidney cancer.

This sequence joins TRBV2 and TRBJ2-5, with D unresolved. The CDR3 consists of 15 residues. V lost 0 bases and J 1 base, leaving 9 bases between the germline ends. Germline V CDR1 and CDR2: SNHLY, FYNNEI. CDR3: CASSEALRFQETQYF. In DNA, the CDR3 is TGTGCCAGCAGTGAAGCGCTTCGGTTCCAAGAGACCCAGTACTTC.

For the CDR3, the DNA is TGTGCCAGCAGCCCCGGGACCTCGAATGAAAAACTGTTTTTT. This gives the protein CASSPGTSNEKLFF. The chain is built from TRBV7-9 and TRBJ1-4, with TRBD1 as a possible D gene (5 bases). V was pared by 5 bases and J by 5 bases, with 12 bases between. This CDR3 comprises 14 residues. Germline CDR1 is SEHNR and CDR2 is FQNEAQ (reference sequence).

The chain recombines TRBV11-1 with TRBJ2-7, with 8 bases fitting TRBD2. The CDR3 totals 14 residues. From germline, CDR1 is SGHAT and CDR2 FQDESV (reference sequence). Trimming removed 5 bases from V and 2 bases from J; junction bases left unmatched: 5. This CDR3 reads CASSESGSTYEQYF. The CDR3 region has the DNA TGTGCCAGCAGCGAGAGCGGGAGTACCTACGAGCAGTACTTC.

The gene calls are TRBV11-2 and TRBJ2-7; D unclear. CDR3 length: 13 amino acids. The germline V gene has CDR1 SGHAT and CDR2 FQNNGV. V was pared by 1 base and J by 3 bases, with 7 bases between. The CDR3 nucleotides are TGTGCCAGCAGCTTAGGACTTAACTACGAGCAGTACTTC. Its translation: CASSLGLNYEQYF.

The chain is built from TRBV5-4 and TRBJ1-1; maybe TRBD1 (6 bases). The CDR3 is 15 residues long. CDR1 is SGHNT, CDR2 YYREEE, per germline (reference sequence). V was shortened by 0 bases and J by 2 bases, with 11 bases between the two germline ends. The CDR3 nucleotides are TGTGCCAGCAGCTTGGTAGCGGGGGCCAACACTGAAGCTTTCTTT. It yields the protein CASSLVAGANTEAFF.

This sequence joins TRBV7-2 and TRBJ2-1; 7 bases map to TRBD2. The CDR3 covers 15 residues. Germline CDR1 SGHTA, CDR2 FQGNSA. J gave up 8 bases and V 2 bases, and 9 bases lay outside the gene matches. CDR3 sequence: CASSLYWREFDEQFF. The CDR3 DNA sequence: TGTGCCAGCAGCTTATATTGGCGGGAGTTCGATGAGCAGTTCTTC. The whole variable domain, remainder taken from reference TRBV7-2 and TRBJ2-1, is GAGVSQSPSNKVTEKGKDVELRCDPISGHTALYWYRQSLGQGLEFLIYFQGNSAPDKSGLPSDRFSAERTGGSVSTLTIQRTQQEDSAVYLCASSLYWREFDEQFFGPGTRLTVL.

V usage is TRBV2 and J usage is TRBJ1-3; 7 bases fit TRBD1. Losses at the gene ends were 1 base for V and 8 bases for J; bases not matched to a gene: 5. Germline CDR1 SNHLY, CDR2 FYNNEI. The CDR3 contains 14 residues. DNA of the CDR3: TGTGCCAGCAGTGAAGGATTGCAGGGGGACACCATATATTTT. This sequence encodes CASSEGLQGDTIYF.

The rearrangement uses TRBV6-6 and TRBJ1-1; D not resolved. V was pared by 6 bases and J by 12 bases, with 11 bases between. CDR1 MNHNY and CDR2 SVGAGI come from the germline V gene (reference sequence). This CDR3 has 10 residues. CDR3 region: CASRGRRPFF. The DNA of the CDR3 is TGTGCCAGCAGGGGAAGGCGTCCTTTCTTT.

The CDR3 DNA follows: TGTGCCAGCAGCGCGTTCCTCAGCCCCGGGGAGCTGTTTTTT. Amino acids: CASSAFLSPGELFF. The chain employs TRBV9 and TRBJ2-2; D remains ambiguous. V gave up 3 bases and J gave up 6 bases, with 12 bases separating them. The CDR3 has 14 residues. Germline V CDR1 and CDR2: SGDLS, YYNGEE.

V and J are TRBV6-1 and TRBJ1-2; 7 bases align to TRBD1. Germline CDR1 reads MNHNS; CDR2 reads SASEGT. V lost 10 bases to trimming and J lost 1 base; unmatched junction nucleotides: 6. CDR3 length: 13 residues. CDR3 region: CATRGQLNYGYTF. CDR3 nucleotide sequence: TGTGCCACCCGGGGACAGCTTAACTATGGCTACACCTTC.